Shown below are 26 T cell receptor beta chains from a single sample sequenced in a study of CD4 T cells in relation to SARS-CoV-2 and coronaviruses. The unexposed donors gave CD4+ T cells in about 2011-2018, prior to COVID-19. After around nine days of culture, CD4+ T cells were isolated. Their cognate antigens are unknown. Generated by immunoSEQ multiplex PCR, the TCRdb table keeps only in-frame clones and is missing some. The repertoire includes around 25,000 clones, approximately 82% of them detected once, and 29% sits in the top ten. Sequencing used CD4+ T cells from PBMCs, cultured in vitro. All receptors come from a human donor in good health.

J is TRBJ2-3 and V is TRBV5-1; D gene ambiguous. The V gene's germline CDR1 is SGHRS and CDR2 YFSETQ. Trimming took 1 base from V and 4 from J, leaving 16 bases between them. The CDR3 contains 16 residues. CDR3 protein: CASSLLPRVQADTQYF. The CDR3 coding sequence is TGCGCCAGCAGCTTGCTCCCACGAGTTCAGGCAGATACGCAGTATTTT.

The V and J genes are TRBV19 and TRBJ1-5; D might be TRBD1 (5 bases). CDR3 length equals 15 residues. V shed 0 bases and J shed 1 base, with 7 bases lying between them. Germline loops: CDR1 LNHDA, CDR2 SQIVND (reference sequence). CDR3 protein: CASSIDQGSNQPQHF. For the CDR3, the DNA is TGTGCCAGTAGTATAGATCAGGGCAGCAATCAGCCCCAGCATTTT.

This clone occurred a few times. J is TRBJ1-3 and V is TRBV28, with 7 bases fitting TRBD1. This CDR3 is 16 amino acids long. The trim removed 5 bases at V and 0 bases at J, leaving 7 bases unmatched. The germline gives CDR1 MDHEN, CDR2 SYDVKM. The CDR3 here is CASSTYRGTSGNTIYF. The CDR3, as DNA: TGTGCCAGCAGTACGTACAGGGGAACCTCTGGAAACACCATATATTTT.

A few counts support this clone. The rearrangement links TRBV9 to TRBJ2-5; the D is unclear. The CDR3 extends over 16 amino acids. V lost 0 bases, J lost 2 bases, and 14 bases lay in between. Germline V gene lookup returns CDR1 SGDLS and CDR2 YYNGEE. The CDR3 bases are TGTGCCAGCAGCGTAGCTACGTGGGCAGGACAAGAGACCCAGTACTTC. Translating it yields CASSVATWAGQETQYF.

The chain links TRBV27 to TRBJ1-2; 8 bases fit TRBD1. Germline V lookup: CDR1 MNHEY, CDR2 SMNVEV (reference sequence). The CDR3 totals 15 residues. The trim removed 6 bases at V and 2 bases at J, leaving 8 bases unmatched. The DNA for the CDR3 is TGTGCCAGCAGCCGGGCAGGGGGCGGCAACTATGGCTACACCTTC. Translating gives CASSRAGGGNYGYTF.

The chain carries TRBV27 and TRBJ2-3, with D perhaps matching TRBD1 (6 bases). This CDR3 has 18 residues. The germline V gene has CDR1 MNHEY and CDR2 SMNVEV (reference sequence). Trimming removed 8 bases at V and 2 bases at J, with 26 bases between. The CDR3 reads CASHPDSRPTFPTDTQYF. The CDR3 DNA follows: TGTGCCAGCCACCCGGACAGTAGACCAACCTTCCCCACAGATACGCAGTATTTT.

This chain uses TRBV4-1 with TRBJ1-6; TRBD1 is a possible D gene (6 bases). The CDR3 length is 17 residues. CDR1 is MGHRA, CDR2 YSYEKL, per germline. V was trimmed by 0 bases and J by 10 bases, leaving 19 bases between them. This chain's CDR3 is CASSQDFYGGLGSPLHF. CDR3 nucleotide sequence: TGCGCCAGCAGCCAAGATTTTTATGGGGGGCTGGGGTCACCCCTCCACTTT.

The chain is built from TRBV18 and TRBJ2-1; D is unresolved. The length of the CDR3 is 14 residues. Per the germline V gene, CDR1 is KGHSH and CDR2 is LQKENI. Trimming took off 4 bases at V and 5 bases at J, with 12 bases between the two ends. CDR3 loop: CASSLDRSNNEQFF. The CDR3 nucleotides read TGTGCCAGCTCACTTGATCGGAGTAACAATGAGCAGTTCTTC.

The chain has TRBV10-3 and TRBJ2-4; D is undetermined. Trimming shortened V by 0 bases and J by 0 bases, and 9 bases separated the two germline ends. Germline assignment: CDR1 ENHRY and CDR2 SYGVKD. The CDR3 totals 16 residues. For the CDR3, the DNA is TGTGCCATCAGTGAGTCACCAGATTTAGCCAAAAACATTCAGTACTTC. Protein sequence: CAISESPDLAKNIQYF.

This clone has a handful of counts. This chain uses TRBV4-2 with TRBJ2-7, with D perhaps TRBD2 (6 bases). Germline lookup yields CDR1 LGHNA and CDR2 YNFKEQ. The CDR3 is 15 residues long. The V end lost 1 base, the J end lost 2 bases, and 12 bases lay between the germline ends. The CDR3 region is CASSQGNGGTYEQYF. The CDR3 nucleotides are TGTGCCAGCAGCCAAGGTAATGGGGGGACCTACGAGCAGTACTTC.

This sequence joins TRBV27 and TRBJ1-1; D is perhaps TRBD1 (6 bases). Trimming took off 5 bases at V and 5 bases at J, with 18 bases between the two ends. The length of the CDR3 is 15 residues. The germline gives CDR1 MNHEY, CDR2 SMNVEV (reference sequence). CDR3 bases: TGTGCCAGCAGTCCCTCCGGAAAGGGGGGGACTGAAGCTTTCTTT. Its translation: CASSPSGKGGTEAFF.

The chain carries TRBV18 and TRBJ1-1; D call uncertain. The CDR3 consists of 15 residues. V was cut by 2 bases and J by 5 bases, with 15 bases left in between. Per the germline V gene, CDR1 is KGHSH and CDR2 is LQKENI. The CDR3 DNA is TGTGCCAGCTCACCATCAAACAACGGTGGAACTGAAGCTTTCTTT. It is translated as CASSPSNNGGTEAFF. The full variable domain, its missing parts supplied by reference TRBV18 and TRBJ1-1, is NAGVMQNPRHLVRRRGQEARLRCSPMKGHSHVYWYRQLPEEGLKFMVYLQKENIIDESGMPKERFSAEFPKEGPSILRIQQVVRGDSAAYFCASSPSNNGGTEAFFGQGTRLTVV.

This chain uses TRBV18 with TRBJ2-7; 8 bases map to TRBD2. In germline, CDR1 is KGHSH, CDR2 LQKENI. The CDR3 sequence is 13 residues long. V lost 3 bases, J lost 4 bases, and 2 bases stayed unmatched. The CDR3: CASSPGTSYEQYF. The CDR3 DNA reads as TGTGCCAGCTCACCCGGGACTAGTTACGAGCAGTACTTC.

This clone was counted once. The chain employs TRBV5-4 and TRBJ2-7, with 8 nucleotides matching TRBD1. Germline V gene sequence: CDR1 SGHNT, CDR2 YYREEE (reference sequence). The CDR3 length is 13 residues. The trim removed 7 bases at V and 5 bases at J, leaving 8 bases unmatched. As DNA, the CDR3 is TGTGCCAGCGGACGGGACAGGCGGGACGAGCAGTACTTC. This sequence encodes CASGRDRRDEQYF.

J is TRBJ1-1 and V is TRBV28, with D uncertain. The V gene lost 8 bases and the J gene lost 0 bases, with 4 bases spanning the gap. This CDR3 comprises 11 residues. Germline V gene lookup returns CDR1 MDHEN and CDR2 SYDVKM. The CDR3 DNA sequence: TGTGCCAGCGCTGTGAACACTGAAGCTTTCTTT. It translates to CASAVNTEAFF.

A single count supports this clone. This sequence joins TRBV7-6 and TRBJ2-7; possibly TRBD1 for D (5 bases). The V end lost 1 base, the J end lost 7 bases, and 17 bases lay between the germline ends. The CDR3 runs 15 residues. Germline CDR1 is SGHVS and CDR2 is FNYEAQ. CDR3 in DNA: TGTGCCAGCAGCTTAGTCGGCCAGGGAAAGGGAGAGCAGTACTTC. Protein product: CASSLVGQGKGEQYF.

The CDR3 DNA is TGTGCCAGCAGTTTGACAGGGGGCGCCGGTCAATATGGCTACACCTTC. Translated, it gives CASSLTGGAGQYGYTF. V gene TRBV28 combines with J gene TRBJ1-2; TRBD1 agrees at 10 bases. Germline V CDR1 and CDR2: MDHEN, SYDVKM. Losses at the gene ends were 3 bases for V and 5 bases for J; bases not matched to a gene: 9. The CDR3 has 16 amino acids.

The chain employs TRBV10-1 and TRBJ2-2; tentative D call: TRBD1 (5 bases). The germline CDR1 and CDR2 sequences are WNHNN and SYGVQD (reference sequence). The CDR3 is 14 amino acids. V was shortened by 3 bases and J by 3 bases, with 8 bases between the two germline ends. The CDR3 is CASSDRADTGELFF. In DNA, the CDR3 is TGCGCCAGCAGTGACAGGGCGGACACCGGGGAGCTGTTTTTT.

J is TRBJ2-3 and V is TRBV19, with a weak D call TRBD2 (6 bases). Germline assignment: CDR1 LNHDA and CDR2 SQIVND (reference sequence). Trimming shortened V by 1 base and J by 2 bases, and 13 bases separated the two germline ends. This CDR3 has 16 amino acids. CDR3 DNA sequence: TGTGCCAGTAGTATAGGGCTAGCGCCCCTCACAGATACGCAGTATTTT. It yields the protein CASSIGLAPLTDTQYF.

There are a few counts of this clone. The gene calls are TRBV5-8 and TRBJ2-5; D is ambiguous. The CDR3 is 12 amino acids. V lost 1 base, J lost 2 bases, and 3 bases lay in between. In germline, CDR1 is SGHTS, CDR2 YDEGEE. CDR3 coding DNA: TGTGCCAGCAGCTTGACGCAAGAGACCCAGTACTTC. Protein sequence: CASSLTQETQYF.

The chain carries TRBV11-2 and TRBJ2-4, with 11 bases identical to TRBD2. CDR3 length: 15 residues. CDR1 and CDR2 (germline): SGHAT, FQNNGV. With 5 bases clipped from V and 6 bases from J, the junction kept 6 bases outside the gene matches. The CDR3 loop is CASSLSSGGINIQYF. Written as DNA, the CDR3 is TGTGCCAGCAGCCTATCTAGCGGGGGGATAAACATTCAGTACTTC.

The chain uses TRBV5-1 and TRBJ2-2; D ambiguous. The CDR3 is 14 residues long. Trimming shortened V by 0 bases and J by 5 bases, and 8 bases separated the two germline ends. CDR1 SGHRS and CDR2 YFSETQ come from the germline V gene. The CDR3 spells CASSLAGPTGELFF. The CDR3 DNA reads TGCGCCAGCAGCTTGGCCGGCCCGACCGGGGAGCTGTTTTTT.

In this sample, this clone turned up once. This chain links TRBV28 with TRBJ1-1, with D tentatively TRBD1 (6 bases). This CDR3 contains 14 residues. Deletions cut 2 bases from V and 4 bases from J, with 11 bases between. The germline CDR1 and CDR2 sequences are MDHEN and SYDVKM. This chain's CDR3 is CASSLEGGSTEAFF. The CDR3 coding sequence is TGTGCCAGCAGTTTAGAGGGGGGGAGCACTGAAGCTTTCTTT.

V gene TRBV4-2 combines with J gene TRBJ2-1; 14 nucleotides align to TRBD2. Germline V lookup: CDR1 LGHNA, CDR2 YNFKEQ. J gave up 3 bases and V 0 bases, and 10 bases lay outside the gene matches. This CDR3 contains 20 residues. The CDR3 reads CASSQEGLAGGTTHYNEQFF. CDR3 DNA sequence: TGTGCCAGCAGCCAAGAAGGACTAGCGGGAGGAACAACACACTACAATGAGCAGTTCTTC.

CDR3 residues: CASSLGRTALEAFF. The CDR3 region has the DNA TGTGCCAGCAGCTTGGGCAGGACAGCCCTTGAAGCTTTCTTT. The V call is TRBV5-6, the J call TRBJ1-1; D is perhaps TRBD1 (6 bases). This CDR3 has 14 amino acids. Per the germline V gene, CDR1 is SGHDT and CDR2 is YYEEEE. The V and J ends lost 0 bases and 7 bases respectively, with 13 bases between them.

V is TRBV24-1 and J is TRBJ1-1; no clear D gene. Between the trimmed V and J ends, which lost 2 bases and 4 bases, there was a span of 4 bases. The CDR3 spans 12 residues. CDR1 is KGHDR, CDR2 SFDVKD, per germline. The CDR3 region is CATSDSGTEAFF. The CDR3 DNA sequence: TGTGCCACCAGTGATTCAGGCACTGAAGCTTTCTTT.